This T cell receptor beta chain derives from a study of technical replicates of blood from several donors. Here immunoSEQ multiplex PCR was the method, and the copy in TCRdb shows in-frame clones only, minus some. The sample yields just over 95,000 clones, roughly 95% seen once. The CDR3 has 18 amino acids. V was shortened by 3 bases and J by 4 bases, with 24 bases between the two germline ends. Germline V gene data show CDR1 as LNHDA and CDR2 as SQIVND (reference sequence). The clonotype originates from a human donor in good health. The gene calls are TRBV19 and TRBJ1-2; a possible D gene is TRBD1 (5 bases). Sequenced sample: T cells isolated from PBMCs. CDR3 sequence reads: CASSIQGNGGSLTYGYTF. The CDR3 region has the DNA TGTGCCAGTAGTATCCAGGGTAACGGGGGATCCTTGACCTATGGCTACACCTTC. The variable domain in full, completed from reference TRBV19 and TRBJ1-2, reads DGGITQSPKYLFRKEGQNVTLSCEQNLNHDAMYWYRQDPGQGLRLIYYSQIVNDFQKGDIAEGYSVSREKKESFPLTVTSAQKNPTAFYLCASSIQGNGGSLTYGYTFGSGTRLTVV.